These T cell receptor beta chains were read from a single sample in a study of regulatory T cells in long-lasting Graves disease. TCRdb processed the multiplex PCR reads anew with MiXCR; each CDR3 protein has one entry. Here the sample spans about 560,000 distinct CDR3 sequences, 16% being singletons. The same sample was also used in a study of T cells in Graves' hyperthyroidism and ophthalmopathy.

Sequences were derived from peripheral blood mononuclear cells (PBMCs), sampled at new diagnosis, from a patient treated with antithyroid drugs. These receptors were collected from a man aged 18 to 30 with Graves disease. Each CDR3 is given with its conserved first and last residue. D genes are given only for firm matches. The listing skips clone size in some rows; elsewhere it reads once, few, many or a size class.

D: TRBD2; J: TRBJ2-5; V: TRBV20-1; size: many; CDR3: CSASDLRGQETQYF; DNA: TGCAGTGCTAGCGACTTGCGGGGGCAAGAGACCCAGTACTTC
D: TRBD1; J: TRBJ2-5; V: TRBV9; size: few; CDR3: CASSVDVGTGGFETQYF; DNA: TGTGCCAGCAGCGTAGACGTCGGGACAGGAGGGTTTGAGACCCAGTACTTC
D: .; J: TRBJ1-2; V: TRBV29-1; size: .; CDR3: CSVVRRSSYGYTF; DNA: TGCAGCGTTGTGAGGCGAAGTAGCTATGGCTACACCTTC
D: .; J: TRBJ1-5; V: TRBV12-3/TRBV12-4; size: many; CDR3: CASSPTTGYKSNQPQHF; DNA: TGTGCCAGCAGTCCTACTACAGGGTACAAGTCCAATCAGCCCCAGCATTTT
D: .; J: TRBJ2-1; V: TRBV14; size: .; CDR3: CASRSRESSYNEQFF; DNA: TGTGCCAGCCGGAGCAGGGAAAGCTCCTACAATGAGCAGTTCTTC
D: TRBD1; J: TRBJ2-3; V: TRBV25-1; size: once; CDR3: CASSEWSQGETDTQYF; DNA: TGTGCCAGCAGTGAATGGTCTCAGGGGGAGACAGATACGCAGTATTTT
D: TRBD1; J: TRBJ1-1; V: TRBV7-9; size: .; CDR3: CASSLARTGMGTEAFF; DNA: TGTGCCAGCAGCTTAGCACGGACAGGGATGGGCACTGAAGCTTTCTTT
D: .; J: TRBJ1-1; V: TRBV4-2; size: .; CDR3: CASSQEVQGTEAFF; DNA: TGTGCCAGCAGCCAAGAGGTACAGGGCACTGAAGCTTTCTTT
D: TRBD1; J: TRBJ1-2; V: TRBV3-1; size: .; CDR3: CASSQDLRDRGLALDGYTF; DNA: TGTGCCAGCAGCCAAGATCTTAGGGACAGGGGGCTGGCCTTGGATGGCTACACCTTC
D: .; J: TRBJ1-1; V: TRBV9; size: .; CDR3: CASSLIRGGRGNTEAFF; DNA: TGTGCCAGCAGCCTAATACGGGGAGGCAGAGGGAACACTGAAGCTTTCTTT
D: TRBD2; J: TRBJ2-4; V: TRBV5-1; size: many; CDR3: CASTPSGAVGNIQYF; DNA: TGCGCCAGCACGCCTAGCGGGGCGGTCGGAAACATTCAGTACTTC
D: .; J: TRBJ1-2; V: TRBV19; size: few; CDR3: CASSEVYGYTF; DNA: TGTGCCAGTAGTGAGGTCTATGGCTACACCTTC
D: TRBD1; J: TRBJ2-1; V: TRBV28; size: many; CDR3: CASSNTGQGKYF; DNA: TGTGCCAGCAGTAACACAGGACAGGGAAAGTACTTC
D: .; J: TRBJ1-6; V: TRBV20-1; size: .; CDR3: CSAAETINSPLHF; DNA: TGCAGTGCCGCGGAGACGATTAATTCACCCCTCCACTTT
D: .; J: TRBJ2-7; V: TRBV27; size: .; CDR3: CASSFRGPEGYEQYF; DNA: TGTGCCAGCAGTTTCCGCGGACCCGAGGGCTACGAGCAGTACTTC
D: .; J: TRBJ1-1; V: TRBV11-3; size: many; CDR3: CASSSMVGTEAFF; DNA: TGTGCCAGCAGCTCCATGGTCGGTACTGAAGCTTTCTTT
D: TRBD2; J: TRBJ2-1; V: TRBV6-1; size: many; CDR3: CASSGGGAGYNKEQFF; DNA: TGTGCCAGCAGCGGGGGGGGGGCAGGGTACAATAAAGAGCAGTTCTTC
D: TRBD2; J: TRBJ2-2; V: TRBV27; size: few; CDR3: CASSYLLAGESTGELFF; DNA: TGTGCCAGCAGCTACCTACTAGCGGGAGAATCCACCGGGGAGCTGTTTTTT
D: TRBD2; J: TRBJ2-1; V: TRBV13; size: .; CDR3: CASSLGGLAGLPYNEQFF; DNA: TGTGCCAGCAGCTTAGGTGGACTAGCGGGATTACCATACAATGAGCAGTTCTTC
D: .; J: TRBJ2-7; V: TRBV12-3/TRBV12-4; size: many; CDR3: CASSPPGVVYEQYF; DNA: TGTGCCAGCAGTCCGCCCGGTGTTGTGTACGAGCAGTACTTC
D: .; J: TRBJ2-1; V: TRBV7-9; size: .; CDR3: CASSPVGGSYYNEQFF; DNA: TGTGCCAGCAGCCCCGTAGGTGGCAGCTACTACAATGAGCAGTTCTTC
D: .; J: TRBJ2-4; V: TRBV6-2/TRBV6-3; size: .; CDR3: CASSEYFILALGLGNIQYF; DNA: TGTGCCAGCAGTGAATATTTCATATTGGCTTTAGGGTTGGGGAACATTCAGTACTTC
D: .; J: TRBJ1-1; V: TRBV12-3/TRBV12-4; size: many; CDR3: CASSGQTNTEAFF; DNA: TGTGCCAGCAGCGGACAAACGAACACTGAAGCTTTCTTT
D: .; J: TRBJ1-1; V: TRBV15; size: .; CDR3: CATSRDSGMEGYTEAFF; DNA: TGTGCCACCAGCAGAGATTCTGGGATGGAAGGGTACACTGAAGCTTTCTTT
D: .; J: TRBJ2-5; V: TRBV2; size: many; CDR3: CASSGTIYVQETQYF; DNA: TGTGCCAGCAGTGGAACGATCTACGTGCAAGAGACCCAGTACTTC
D: TRBD1; J: TRBJ1-4; V: TRBV28; size: many; CDR3: CASSPYRGGDEKLFF; DNA: TGTGCCAGCAGCCCGTACAGGGGGGGAGATGAAAAACTGTTTTTT
D: TRBD1; J: TRBJ1-1; V: TRBV12-3/TRBV12-4; size: many; CDR3: CASSTTGEITEAFF; DNA: TGTGCCAGCAGTACAACAGGGGAGATTACAGAGGCTTTCTTT
D: TRBD1; J: TRBJ1-6; V: TRBV7-3; size: .; CDR3: CASSSTGGGSPLHF; DNA: TGTGCCAGCAGCTCCACAGGGGGCGGATCACCCCTCCACTTT
D: .; J: TRBJ2-1; V: TRBV2; size: many; CDR3: CASKRRGDYNEQFF; DNA: TGTGCCAGTAAGAGAAGGGGGGACTACAATGAGCAGTTCTTC
D: .; J: TRBJ1-2; V: TRBV7-9; size: many; CDR3: CASRPSWGYTF; DNA: TGTGCCAGCCGGCCCTCCTGGGGCTACACCTTC
D: TRBD2; J: TRBJ2-7; V: TRBV6-1; size: few; CDR3: CASRPGLAGWEQYF; DNA: TGTGCCAGCAGGCCGGGACTAGCGGGATGGGAGCAGTACTTC
D: .; J: TRBJ2-1; V: TRBV2; size: medium-sized; CDR3: CASSETGSSYNEQFF; DNA: TGTGCCAGCAGTGAGACGGGAAGCTCCTACAATGAGCAGTTCTTC
D: TRBD2; J: TRBJ2-5; V: TRBV9; size: few; CDR3: CASSDRTSGIGETQYF; DNA: TGTGCCAGCAGCGATAGGACTAGCGGGATAGGTGAGACCCAGTACTTC
D: .; J: TRBJ2-3; V: TRBV29-1; size: many; CDR3: CSVEISGVGTDTQYF; DNA: TGCAGCGTTGAAATCTCCGGTGTTGGCACAGATACGCAGTATTTT
D: .; J: TRBJ2-1; V: TRBV20-1; size: .; CDR3: CSARDGGNEQFF; DNA: TGCAGTGCTAGAGATGGGGGAAATGAGCAGTTCTTC
D: .; J: TRBJ1-2; V: TRBV9; size: many; CDR3: CASSVDPGHSYTF; DNA: TGTGCCAGCAGCGTAGACCCGGGACACTCCTACACCTTC
D: .; J: TRBJ1-5; V: TRBV28; size: many; CDR3: CASSFLTAGQPQHF; DNA: TGTGCCAGCAGTTTCTTGACGGCGGGGCAGCCCCAGCATTTT
D: .; J: TRBJ1-5; V: TRBV27; size: .; CDR3: CASSLEEYSNQPQHF; DNA: TGTGCCAGCAGTTTAGAGGAGTACAGCAATCAGCCCCAGCATTTT